This T cell receptor beta chain originates from a study of blood T cell repertoires in COVID-19. Whole-study context: Collection of acute and convalescent COVID-19 samples took place in the United States, Italy and Spain.

Source study methods: How many nucleated cells were present was estimated from reference gene primer amplification. Produced via immunoSEQ multiplex PCR; TCRdb's table is partial and in-frame only. V and J calls and clone size come straight from that table; D and trimming were deduced from the DNA. The sample yields more than 300,000 clones, 90% seen once. Germline CDR1 reads MNHEY; CDR2 reads SVGAGI. The length of the CDR3 is 15 residues. V was pared by 7 bases and J by 0 bases, with 16 bases between. The chain uses TRBV6-5 and TRBJ2-7, with a weak D call TRBD1 (6 bases). The source of this sequence is a middle-aged woman with COVID-19, enrolled during active disease. Sequencing input: peripheral blood. The chain's CDR3 is CASTRPGAASYEQYF. The CDR3 region has the DNA TGTGCCAGCACGAGGCCAGGGGCCGCCTCCTACGAGCAGTACTTC.